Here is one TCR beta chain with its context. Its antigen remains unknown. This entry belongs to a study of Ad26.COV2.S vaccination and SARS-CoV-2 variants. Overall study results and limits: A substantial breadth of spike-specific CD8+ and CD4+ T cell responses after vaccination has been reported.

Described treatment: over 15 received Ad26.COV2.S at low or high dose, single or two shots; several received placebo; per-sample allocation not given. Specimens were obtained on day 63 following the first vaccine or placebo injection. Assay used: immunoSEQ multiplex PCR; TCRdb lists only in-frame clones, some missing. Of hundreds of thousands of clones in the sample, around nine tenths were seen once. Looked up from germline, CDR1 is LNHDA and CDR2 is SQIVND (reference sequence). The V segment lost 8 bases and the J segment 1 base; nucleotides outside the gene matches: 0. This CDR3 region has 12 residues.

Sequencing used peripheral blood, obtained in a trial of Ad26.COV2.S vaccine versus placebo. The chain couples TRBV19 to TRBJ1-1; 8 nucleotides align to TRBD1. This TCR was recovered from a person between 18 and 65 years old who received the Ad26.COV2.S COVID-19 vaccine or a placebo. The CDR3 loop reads CASGQGNTEAFF. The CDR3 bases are TGTGCCAGTGGACAGGGGAACACTGAAGCTTTCTTT. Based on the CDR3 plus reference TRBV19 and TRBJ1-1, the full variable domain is DGGITQSPKYLFRKEGQNVTLSCEQNLNHDAMYWYRQDPGQGLRLIYYSQIVNDFQKGDIAEGYSVSREKKESFPLTVTSAQKNPTAFYLCASGQGNTEAFFGQGTRLTVV.